The next 23 T cell receptor beta chains were all read from a single sample in a study of blood T cells in healthy people across ages. A sample-barcoded 5' primer and a J-beta primer mix were used in a second PCR of roughly 7 to 11 cycles. TCRdb reanalysed the 5' RACE reads using MiXCR and keeps one entry per CDR3 protein. The sample has about 650,000 distinct CDR3 sequences; about 30% are singletons. The material sequenced was blood. These receptors originate from a woman aged 80 or older in good health.

This clonotype was recorded a few times. The V call is TRBV12-3 or TRBV12-4, the J call TRBJ2-7; no firm D call. Judging by the DNA end, TRBJ2-5 fits better; the J call may be wrong. This CDR3 contains 13 residues. The CDR3 reads CASSFGWTETQYF. As DNA, the CDR3 is TGTGCCAGCAGTTTTGGATGGACGGAGACCCAGTACTTC.

Of note for this clonotype: A much more abundant neighbour one base away suggests this may be a read error. The chain carries TRBV7-8 and TRBJ2-1; D not resolved. CDR3 length: 10 amino acids. The germline V and J ends were trimmed by 4 bases and 9 bases, with 4 bases remaining between them. Germline assignment: CDR1 SGHVS and CDR2 FQNEAQ. The DNA for the CDR3 is TGTGCCAGCAGCTGCATTGAGCAGTTCTTC. Protein product: CASSCIEQFF.

Concerning this clonotype: This may be a read error: a much more frequent sequence differs by one nucleotide. V and J are TRBV11-1 and TRBJ2-7; TRBD2 agrees at 8 bases. The CDR3 is made up of 16 amino acids. CDR1 and CDR2 from the germline V gene are SGHAT and FQDESV (reference sequence). V lost 3 bases to trimming and J lost 5 bases; unmatched junction nucleotides: 12. The CDR3 nucleotides are TGTGCCAGCAGCTTGGGACTAGAAGGGCGAATCGACGAGCAGTACTTC. Residues: CASSLGLEGRIDEQYF.

The CDR3 nucleotides read TGTGCCAGCAGTGAAGAGGGGGGGGGACCTGGTGAGCAGTTCTTC. Encoded protein: CASSEEGGGPGEQFF. V usage is TRBV6-1 and J usage is TRBJ2-1; a weak D match, TRBD2 (7 bases). Trimming removed 1 base at V and 9 bases at J, with 16 bases between. Per germline, CDR1 MNHNS and CDR2 SASEGT. The CDR3 sequence is 15 residues long.

The chain combines TRBV5-1 with TRBJ2-1; 10 bases map to TRBD2. With the DNA end fitting TRBJ2-7 better, the J assignment may be wrong. CDR3 size: 17 residues. Germline V lookup: CDR1 SGHRS, CDR2 YFSETQ. CDR3: CASSLGLLAGEDNEQYF. CDR3 bases: TGCGCCAGCAGCTTGGGGCTCCTAGCGGGGGAGGACAATGAGCAGTACTTC.

As to this clonotype: The junction shows a germline mismatch at one end, possibly a read error. The chain is built from TRBV5-1 and TRBJ1-2; TRBD1 aligns across 9 bases. CDR1 is SGHRS and CDR2 is YFSETQ in the germline V gene. The length of the CDR3 is 14 residues. CDR3 bases: TGCGCCAGCCTACCGGGACAGGGAAACTATGACTACACCTTC. Its protein product is CASLPGQGNYDYTF.

The rearrangement uses TRBV12-3 or TRBV12-4 and TRBJ2-4; D is perhaps TRBD1 (7 bases). The CDR3 is 16 amino acids. The V end lost 5 bases, the J end lost 11 bases, and 25 bases lay between the germline ends. CDR3 region: CASSGRGAFEGAVQYF. CDR3 nucleotides: TGTGCCAGCAGTGGGCGGGGCGCCTTCGAGGGGGCGGTTCAGTACTTC.

This clonotype showed up many times. This chain uses TRBV20-1 with TRBJ2-7; 9 nucleotides line up with TRBD2. V gave up 2 bases and J gave up 4 bases; unmatched junction bases: 9. Germline CDR1 reads DFQATT; CDR2 reads SNEGSKA (reference sequence). The CDR3 loop spans 15 amino acids. The CDR3 DNA reads TGCAGTGCTAGACCCCCCAGCGGGGGGAAATACGAGCAGTACTTC. Amino acid sequence: CSARPPSGGKYEQYF.

As concerns this clonotype: This may arise from a read error, as a much more abundant clone is one base away. The V gene is TRBV7-9, the J gene TRBJ2-1, with TRBD1 as a possible D gene (6 bases). The CDR3 length is 14 residues. Germline loops: CDR1 SEHNR, CDR2 FQNEAQ (reference sequence). CDR3 region: CASSSGSGTPEQVF. In nucleotides, the CDR3 is TGTGCCAGCAGCTCAGGCTCCGGGACACCTGAGCAGGTCTTC.

This clonotype appeared a few times. The chain recombines TRBV20-1 with TRBJ1-5; maybe TRBD1 (5 bases). The germline V gene encodes CDR1 DFQATT and CDR2 SNEGSKA (reference sequence). Trimming stripped 5 bases from V and 2 bases from J, with 22 bases between. The CDR3 covers 17 residues. Written as DNA, the CDR3 is TGCAGTGCTGAGTCTCCGGGACCTCACGGGGGCAATCAGCCCCAGCATTTT. Amino acid sequence: CSAESPGPHGGNQPQHF.

This clonotype was observed a few times. The CDR3 here is CASSPLPTGKATNEKLFF. CDR3 coding DNA: TGTGCCAGCTCACCACTGCCGACAGGGAAAGCAACTAATGAAAAACTGTTTTTT. The chain carries TRBV18 and TRBJ1-4; 7 bases line up with TRBD1. CDR3 length: 18 amino acids. Trimming took 1 base from V and 0 from J; bases not matched to a gene: 8. CDR1 KGHSH and CDR2 LQKENI come from the germline V gene.

The gene calls are TRBV4-1 and TRBJ1-1, with D perhaps TRBD1 (6 bases). Trimming took 5 bases from V and 3 from J, leaving 13 bases between them. The CDR3 spans 14 residues. Germline V lookup: CDR1 MGHRA, CDR2 YSYEKL. CDR3 residues: CASSLVQGDTEAFF. The CDR3 region has the DNA TGCGCCAGCAGCTTAGTACAGGGTGACACTGAAGCTTTCTTT.

This clonotype has ten or more counts. This chain uses TRBV5-8 with TRBJ2-3, with 10 bases matching TRBD2. There are 16 residues in the CDR3. Germline CDR1 and CDR2: SGHTS and YDEGEE. V lost 3 bases and J lost 1; bases outside the gene matches: 5. The CDR3 region is CASSSRTSGRTDTQYF. CDR3 DNA sequence: TGTGCCAGCAGCTCCAGGACTAGCGGACGCACAGATACGCAGTATTTT. The full variable domain, with the rest looked up from reference TRBV5-8 and TRBJ2-3, is EAGVTQSPTHLIKTRGQQATLRCSPISGHTSVYWYQQALGLGLQFLLWYDEGEERNRGNFPPRFSGRQFPNYSSELNVNALELEDSALYLCASSSRTSGRTDTQYFGPGTRLTVL.

V gene TRBV19 combines with J gene TRBJ2-1, with 9 bases that match TRBD1. The length of the CDR3 is 13 residues. Germline CDR1 reads LNHDA; CDR2 reads SQIVND (reference sequence). The trim removed 8 bases at V and 9 bases at J, leaving 8 bases unmatched. The CDR3 nucleotides are TGTGCCAGTGAACAGGGGGCGAGAGGTGAGCAGTTCTTC. Amino acid sequence: CASEQGARGEQFF.

This clonotype came up many times. This chain links TRBV9 with TRBJ2-3; D unresolved. The germline V and J ends were trimmed by 1 base and 2 bases, with 14 bases remaining between them. The CDR3 totals 16 residues. The germline V gene encodes CDR1 SGDLS and CDR2 YYNGEE. The CDR3, as DNA: TGTGCCAGCAGCGTACGGCAGGACCGAGCCACAGATACGCAGTATTTT. This gives the protein CASSVRQDRATDTQYF. The entire variable domain, with the rest obtained from reference TRBV9 and TRBJ2-3, is as follows: DSGVTQTPKHLITATGQRVTLRCSPRSGDLSVYWYQQSLDQGLQFLIQYYNGEERAKGNILERFSAQQFPDLHSELNLSSLELGDSALYFCASSVRQDRATDTQYFGPGTRLTVL.

The V gene is TRBV12-3 or TRBV12-4, the J gene TRBJ1-2; D call uncertain. The length of the CDR3 is 12 residues. V was pared by 4 bases and J by 4 bases, with 7 bases between. CDR3 protein: CASSSLLYGYTF. The CDR3 bases are TGTGCCAGCAGTTCTTTACTCTATGGCTACACCTTC.

This clonotype has at least ten counts. CDR3 loop: CASSRGEREKLFF. CDR3 coding DNA: TGCGCCAGCAGCCGCGGGGAGCGAGAAAAACTGTTTTTT. The chain recombines TRBV5-1 with TRBJ1-4, with D uncertain. Germline CDR1 is SGHRS and CDR2 is YFSETQ. CDR3 length: 13 residues. Trimming removed 4 bases at V and 8 bases at J, with 12 bases between.

This clonotype was seen at least ten times. This sequence joins TRBV4-3 and TRBJ1-4; possibly TRBD1 for D (5 bases). With 1 base removed from V and 10 bases from J, the gap between germline ends came to 10 bases. Germline CDR1 reads LGHNA; CDR2 reads YSLEER. This CDR3 contains 13 residues. The CDR3 sequence: CASSQGARGKLFF. The CDR3 bases are TGCGCCAGCAGCCAAGGGGCGAGGGGAAAACTGTTTTTT.

The V call is TRBV29-1, the J call TRBJ2-7, with TRBD2 matching 10 bases. CDR3 size: 12 residues. V shed 7 bases and J 3 bases; nucleotides not matched to a gene: 3. Germline CDR1 SQVTM, CDR2 ANQGSEA. This CDR3 reads CSAGLADYEQYF. DNA for the CDR3: TGCAGCGCAGGACTAGCGGACTACGAGCAGTACTTC.

This clonotype has ten or more counts. The CDR3 here is CSARVPQGFSDTQYF. DNA for the CDR3: TGCAGTGCTAGAGTCCCACAGGGTTTTTCAGATACGCAGTATTTT. V gene TRBV20-1 combines with J gene TRBJ2-3, with D perhaps matching TRBD1 (6 bases). V was clipped by 1 base and J by 4 bases, with 15 bases between them. Per the germline V gene, CDR1 is DFQATT and CDR2 is SNEGSKA (reference sequence). This CDR3 contains 15 residues.

There are many counts of this clonotype. The chain is built from TRBV5-1 and TRBJ2-5, with D tentatively TRBD2 (6 bases). CDR3 size: 15 residues. The V gene's germline CDR1 is SGHRS and CDR2 YFSETQ. The germline V and J ends were trimmed by 4 bases and 0 bases, with 13 bases remaining between them. Here the CDR3 reads CASSTRLGDQETQYF. The DNA of the CDR3 is TGCGCCAGCAGCACCAGACTAGGTGACCAAGAGACCCAGTACTTC.

In its sample, this clonotype was seen a few times. A read error may explain this, as a much larger clone is one base away. This chain uses TRBV7-3 with TRBJ2-1; TRBD2 aligns across 9 bases. The DNA end lines up better with TRBJ2-7; the J call may be wrong. Germline-derived CDR1 and CDR2 are SGHTA and FQGTGA. The CDR3 extends over 16 amino acids. The CDR3 DNA sequence: TGTGCCAGCAGCCCGAGTTCAGCGGGGGGCTACAATGAGCAGTACTTC. This codes for CASSPSSAGGYNEQYF.

This chain joins TRBV6-1 and TRBJ1-2; D remains ambiguous. This CDR3 region has 14 residues. Germline-derived CDR1 and CDR2 are MNHNS and SASEGT. The V end was cut by 1 base, the J end by 4 bases, with 10 bases between. The CDR3 bases are TGTGCCAGCAGTGAAGTGTTCAAGTCCTATGGCTACACCTTC. This sequence encodes CASSEVFKSYGYTF.